Listed here are 13 T cell receptor beta chains from one sample, sequenced in a study of T cells in Graves' hyperthyroidism and ophthalmopathy (dated by TCRdb to about 2019). Library preparation was by multiplex PCR. Sequencer: Illumina HiSeq 2000. Amplification of TCR beta CDR3 regions was carried out from RNA transcripts. For the first round of RT-PCR on the TCR CDR3, the HTBI primer set was used together with the Qiagen OneStep RT-PCR kit. In TCRdb, the public reads were trimmed at Q25 with fastp and aligned with MiXCR, with productive beta chains retained. Every distinct CDR3 protein forms one entry, paired with its most common genes and DNA. For this sample there are roughly 800,000 distinct CDR3 sequences; 35% to 40% appear just once. The ten largest clonotypes hold 7.5% to 9.5% of the sample. The source material was blood. The source of these receptors is a man between 18 and 35 years old with Graves' hyperthyroidism.

The CDR3 spells CASSLAVLGPSNTGELFF. DNA of the CDR3: TGTGCCAGCAGCTTGGCCGTTTTGGGACCGTCGAACACCGGGGAGCTGTTTTTT. V usage is TRBV5-4 and J usage is TRBJ2-2, with D perhaps matching TRBD1 or TRBD2 (5 bases each). V was clipped by 0 bases and J by 0 bases, with 15 bases between them. Looked up from germline, CDR1 is SGHNT and CDR2 is YYREEE (reference sequence). CDR3 length: 18 amino acids.

There are a few counts of this clonotype. A junction boundary mismatches the germline segment, possibly from a read error. This rearrangement joins TRBV14 to TRBJ1-1; no firm D call. In germline, CDR1 is SGHDN, CDR2 FVKESK. This CDR3 is 15 amino acids long. CDR3: CASSARNQRNSEAFF. The CDR3 DNA is TGTGCCAGCAGCGCCCGGAATCAGCGTAACAGTGAAGCTTTCTTT.

This clonotype was picked up many times. The chain is built from TRBV7-9 and TRBJ2-5; a possible D gene is TRBD1 (6 bases). Trimming stripped 0 bases from V and 5 bases from J, with 13 bases between. Germline assignment: CDR1 SEHNR and CDR2 FQNEAQ (reference sequence). The CDR3 totals 15 residues. The CDR3 DNA sequence: TGTGCCAGCAGCTTAGCGTGGGGGCGCGGGGAGACCCAGTACTTC. Amino acid sequence: CASSLAWGRGETQYF.

This clonotype was detected only a few times. This chain joins TRBV20-1 and TRBJ1-5, with 9 bases matching TRBD1. In germline, CDR1 is DFQATT, CDR2 SNEGSKA (reference sequence). Trimming took 6 bases from V and 3 from J; bases not matched to a gene: 3. CDR3 length: 13 amino acids. The CDR3 DNA sequence: TGCAGTGCAACACAGGGGGCCAATCAGCCCCAGCATTTT. Protein sequence: CSATQGANQPQHF.

This clonotype was observed many times. The V gene is TRBV2, the J gene TRBJ1-1; D perhaps matches TRBD1 (6 bases). The length of the CDR3 is 13 residues. In germline, CDR1 is SNHLY, CDR2 FYNNEI. V lost 7 bases and J lost 1, with 10 bases in between. CDR3 nucleotides: TGTGCCAGCAAGACACAGGGGAACACTGAAGCTTTCTTT. The encoded protein is CASKTQGNTEAFF.

Notes on this clonotype: Compared with germline, one end of the junction differs, possibly owing to a read error. The rearrangement links TRBV5-1 to TRBJ1-1; D possibly corresponds to TRBD1 (5 bases). There are 14 residues in the CDR3. Germline loops: CDR1 SGHRS, CDR2 YFSETQ. The CDR3 loop reads CASSRTGLRTEAFF. In nucleotides, the CDR3 is TGTGCCAGCAGCCGAACGGGACTGCGCACTGAAGCTTTCTTT.

This clonotype was seen many times. The V and J genes are TRBV7-6 and TRBJ1-6; D not resolved. The ends were cut back, 1 base at V and 10 bases at J, with 8 bases in the middle. CDR3 size: 13 residues. Per germline, CDR1 SGHVS and CDR2 FNYEAQ. In DNA, the CDR3 is TGTGCCAGCAGCTTAGACAGATCCTCACCCCTCCACTTT. As protein: CASSLDRSSPLHF.

This clonotype showed up many times. The J gene is TRBJ2-5, the V gene TRBV10-3; possible D gene TRBD2, 6 bases. Looked up from germline, CDR1 is ENHRY and CDR2 is SYGVKD. Trimming shortened V by 6 bases and J by 2 bases, and 10 bases separated the two germline ends. The CDR3 extends over 13 amino acids. Here the CDR3 reads CAIRGGAQETQYF. CDR3 coding DNA: TGTGCCATCAGGGGGGGAGCGCAAGAGACCCAGTACTTC.

This rearrangement joins TRBV2 to TRBJ1-6; D gene unclear. Germline values: CDR1 SNHLY, CDR2 FYNNEI. CDR3 length: 14 residues. Trimming cost V 6 bases and J 10 bases, with 16 bases left between them. CDR3 in DNA: TGTGCCAGCAGCTTCACGGGAGCGCTCTCACCCCTCCACTTT. Translating gives CASSFTGALSPLHF. Full variable domain (outside the CDR3, taken from reference TRBV2 and TRBJ1-6): EPEVTQTPSHQVTQMGQEVILRCVPISNHLYFYWYRQILGQKVEFLVSFYNNEISEKSEIFDDQFSVERPDGSNFTLKIRSTKLEDSAMYFCASSFTGALSPLHFGNGTRLTVT.

This clonotype occurred a few times. This chain links TRBV25-1 with TRBJ1-1; TRBD1 might be the D (5 bases). Trimming removed 5 bases at V and 5 bases at J, with 21 bases between. This CDR3 is built from 16 residues. CDR1 is MGHDK and CDR2 is SYGVNS in the germline V gene. The chain's CDR3 is CASSSPLRQLHTEAFF. The DNA of the CDR3 is TGTGCCAGCAGTTCCCCCCTAAGACAGCTACATACTGAAGCTTTCTTT.

As for this clonotype: A clone one base away is much larger, so this may be a read error. This chain uses TRBV19 with TRBJ2-7, with a tentative D call TRBD2 (6 bases). The CDR3 runs to 13 residues. CDR1 and CDR2 (germline): LNHDA, SQIVND (reference sequence). CDR3 sequence: CAGRRGAGYEQYF. For the CDR3, the DNA is TGTGCCGGTAGGAGGGGAGCGGGCTACGAGCAGTACTTC.

The rearrangement uses TRBV6-5 and TRBJ2-7, with D possibly being TRBD2 (5 bases). This CDR3 is 15 amino acids long. Per germline, CDR1 MNHEY and CDR2 SVGAGI. V was shortened by 2 bases and J by 0 bases, with 11 bases between the two germline ends. The CDR3 DNA is TGTGCCAGCAGTTACATAGGGAGTAGCTCCTACGAGCAGTACTTC. Translation gives CASSYIGSSSYEQYF.

The chain has TRBV6-5 and TRBJ2-2, with D unresolved. Trimming took 6 bases from V and 5 from J, leaving 13 bases between them. CDR3 length: 14 amino acids. The germline V gene has CDR1 MNHEY and CDR2 SVGAGI. CDR3 protein: CASSLERRTGELFF. In DNA, the CDR3 is TGTGCCAGCAGCCTCGAAAGACGGACCGGGGAGCTGTTTTTT.